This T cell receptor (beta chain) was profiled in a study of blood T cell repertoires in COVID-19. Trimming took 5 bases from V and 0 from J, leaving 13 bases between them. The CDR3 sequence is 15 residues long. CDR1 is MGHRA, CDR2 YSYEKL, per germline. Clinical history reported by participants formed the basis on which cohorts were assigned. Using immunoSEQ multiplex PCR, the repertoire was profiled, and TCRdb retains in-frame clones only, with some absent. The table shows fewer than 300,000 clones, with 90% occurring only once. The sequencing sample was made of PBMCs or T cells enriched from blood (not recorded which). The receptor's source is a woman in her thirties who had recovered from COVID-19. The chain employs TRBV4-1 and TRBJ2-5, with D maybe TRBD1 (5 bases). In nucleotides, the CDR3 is TGCGCCAGCAGCGTTAAAGACAGATACCAAGAGACCCAGTACTTC. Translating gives CASSVKDRYQETQYF.